This record looks at one T cell receptor beta chain sequence and its context. Its antigen is not yet known. One base away there is no much larger clone; base qualities are not given. CDR1 and CDR2, looked up from the germline V gene, are SGHDN and FVKESK. Taken from cysteine to phenylalanine, the CDR3 has 18 residues. Kept here is only the CDR3 DNA, which spans 54 bases and is read in frame from base 1. Germline trimming: 0 bases from V, 0 bases from J; junction bases outside gene matches: 10. This sample is drawn from a study of regulatory T cells in long-lasting Graves disease (dated by TCRdb to the early 2020s). With regard to the full study: Persistent Graves' disease was defined as antithyroid drug treatment for over 5 years with persistently positive TSH receptor autoantibodies. This study used TCR sequencing and RNA sequencing of peripheral blood to compare persistent Graves' disease patients against newly diagnosed Graves' disease patients. The study took place in China and was registered as a clinical trial. A total of around 33 samples were covered by TCR sequencing, comprising some 13 persistent and around 20 newly diagnosed Graves' disease patients. Persistent Graves' disease patients in the clinical cohort had taken antithyroid drugs for approximately 10 years on average. General findings and caveats noted by the study authors: Preferential use of TRBV28, TRBJ1-2 and TRBJ2-5 was observed in persistent disease, whereas TRBV20-1 and TRBJ2-1 were favored in newly diagnosed disease. The authors noted that the small sample size was a limitation that may lower accuracy. Sequencing and analysis were restricted to the TCR beta chain. A larger number of public clonotypes was shared among persistent patients (around 2,700) than among newly diagnosed patients (roughly 970). Because the primary lesion, thyroid tissue, could not be accessed, the study looked at peripheral blood alone. Compared with newly diagnosed patients, patients with persistent Graves' disease had lower TCR Shannon entropy and fewer highly expanded clones, which suggests clonal expansion.

This sample's time point label indicates: persistent/refractory GD, antithyroid drugs over 5 years with positive TRAb. RNA was extracted from PBMCs in TRIzol for both TCR sequencing and RNA sequencing. Graves' disease was diagnosed according to American Thyroid Association guidelines. Patients were recruited from an endocrinology department in Xi'an, China. From each patient, 7.5 to 10 milliliters of peripheral blood was collected into an EDTA anticoagulant tube. Ficoll Paque Plus density gradient separation was used to isolate PBMCs, and no further T cell sorting was performed. An Agilent 2100 Bioanalyzer and agarose gel were used to check RNA quality, while a NanoDrop 2000 measured RNA concentration. Libraries were constructed by multiplex PCR. The sequencer was an Illumina HiSeq 4000. CDR3 regions were amplified by Arm-PCR with iRepertoire HTBI primers to construct TCR beta libraries. Before sequencing, the PCR products underwent gel purification. Regarding the original processing steps: Across samples, 62 TRBV and roughly 13 TRBJ segments were identified and used for gene usage analysis of CDR3 amino acid clonotypes. COPE and FqMerger were used to merge the filtered high-quality paired reads into contigs. Contigs were aligned with BLAST to IMGT TRBV, TRBD and TRBJ reference genes, and CDR3 was defined per IMGT. Clonotypes above 0.1% frequency were classified as highly expanded clones. Shannon entropy was used to measure repertoire diversity, and the Gini coefficient was used to measure V-J evenness. A clonotype found in more than one individual was treated as public. The public reads were reprocessed in TCRdb via fastp at Q25 and MiXCR, keeping in-frame beta chains. Each CDR3 protein appears once, grouped with its most common genes and DNA. TCRdb's processing, not the authors' own work, is the source of the V and J calls. Here the sample has roughly 430,000 distinct CDR3 sequences; about 21% occur a single time. The ten largest clones take up 13% to 15% of the sample.

The chain is encoded by TRBV14 joined to TRBJ2-5; TRBD1 agrees with 7 junctional bases. The source material was peripheral blood mononuclear cells (PBMCs), sampled when the disease was refractory, from a patient treated with antithyroid drugs. The clonotype was recovered from a female donor with Graves disease. This receptor carries the CDR3 CASSQDEGAIRYQETQYF. DNA sequence: TGTGCCAGCAGCCAAGATGAGGGGGCGATACGGTACCAAGAGACCCAGTACTTC.